Shown below are 25 T cell receptor beta chains from a single sample sequenced in a study of blood T cell repertoires in COVID-19. Data came from immunoSEQ multiplex PCR; TCRdb stores just in-frame clones and leaves some out. The sample contains about 210,000 clones, over 70% of which appear only once. What was sequenced was peripheral blood. Source of these receptors: a woman in her seventies with acute or convalescent COVID-19.

The chain joins TRBV3-1 (or the pseudogene TRBV3-2) to TRBJ1-4, with D maybe TRBD1 (5 bases). CDR3 size: 16 residues. V lost 4 bases and J lost 5, with 17 bases in between. CDR1 is LGHDT and CDR2 is YNNKEL in the germline V gene (reference sequence). The CDR3 DNA is TGTGCCAGCAGCCGAAGTAGGGGAATAGGGAATGAAAAACTGTTTTTT. Translation gives CASSRSRGIGNEKLFF.

The chain uses TRBV6-5 and TRBJ1-4; 9 bases match TRBD1. Germline CDR1 reads MNHEY; CDR2 reads SVGAGI. Losses at the gene ends were 7 bases for V and 6 bases for J; bases not matched to a gene: 6. CDR3 length equals 14 residues. The CDR3 region is CASIRTGADEKLFF. DNA of the CDR3: TGTGCCAGCATTAGGACAGGGGCGGATGAAAAACTGTTTTTT.

This clone turned up a few times. J is TRBJ1-4 and V is TRBV7-2; 9 nucleotides align to TRBD1. Germline V gene sequence: CDR1 SGHTA, CDR2 FQGNSA. Germline trimming cut 9 bases from V and 6 bases from J; bases unmatched to any gene: 5. This CDR3 region has 13 residues. In DNA, the CDR3 is TGTGCCAGTCGGACAGGGGCTTATGAAAAACTGTTTTTT. Protein: CASRTGAYEKLFF.

There are a few counts of this clone. The chain combines TRBV19 with TRBJ1-3, with D possibly TRBD1 on 6 matching bases. CDR3 length: 16 amino acids. V was shortened by 7 bases and J by 0 bases, with 16 bases between the two germline ends. Germline assignment: CDR1 LNHDA and CDR2 SQIVND (reference sequence). The CDR3 reads CASTTIQGSSGNTIYF. The CDR3 DNA sequence: TGTGCCAGTACCACTATACAGGGATCCTCTGGAAACACCATATATTTT.

The chain employs TRBV11-1 and TRBJ2-5; 14 nucleotides align to TRBD2. This CDR3 comprises 16 residues. CDR1 and CDR2 (germline): SGHAT, FQDESV (reference sequence). The V and J ends lost 5 bases and 5 bases, in that order; junction bases with no gene match: 7. Here the CDR3 DNA reads TGTGCCAGCAGCAAGGGGACTAGCGGGGGACGGGAGACCCAGTACTTC. It encodes CASSKGTSGGRETQYF.

The chain joins TRBV7-9 to TRBJ2-1, with D possibly being TRBD1 (6 bases). Looked up from germline, CDR1 is SEHNR and CDR2 is FQNEAQ (reference sequence). Trimming took off 5 bases at V and 9 bases at J, with 17 bases between the two ends. This CDR3 comprises 14 residues. The CDR3 DNA follows: TGTGCCAGCAGCAAAACCCGGACAGAGGGTGAGCAGTTCTTC. Protein: CASSKTRTEGEQFF.

The rearrangement joins TRBV11-2 to TRBJ2-7; D may be TRBD2 (5 bases). The V end was cut by 1 base, the J end by 2 bases, with 12 bases between. The length of the CDR3 is 15 residues. CDR1 and CDR2 from the germline V gene are SGHAT and FQNNGV. CDR3 nucleotides: TGTGCCAGCAGCTTAGGGGCGGGCTTTACCTACGAGCAGTACTTC. Its translation: CASSLGAGFTYEQYF.

As concerns this clone: The junction departs from the called germline gene at one end, perhaps through a read error. This chain connects TRBV5-5 to TRBJ2-3; 14 bases are shared with TRBD2. The germline CDR1 and CDR2 sequences are SGHKS and YYEKEE (reference sequence). The CDR3 is 19 amino acids. The CDR3 loop is CASSSAPGLAGVSTDTQYF. Here the CDR3 DNA reads TGTGCCAGCAGCTCCGCACCGGGACTAGCGGGGGTGAGCACGGATACGCAGTATTTT.

This chain connects TRBV27 to TRBJ2-5, with D hard to call. V lost 6 bases, J lost 0 bases, and 8 bases lay in between. Germline V lookup: CDR1 MNHEY, CDR2 SMNVEV (reference sequence). This CDR3 is 13 amino acids long. In nucleotides, the CDR3 is TGTGCCAGCAGCGTCTCGTACCAAGAGACCCAGTACTTC. Its protein product is CASSVSYQETQYF.

This chain uses TRBV24-1 with TRBJ2-2, with TRBD1 as a possible D gene (6 bases). Germline V CDR1 and CDR2: KGHDR, SFDVKD. V was shortened by 7 bases and J by 1 base, with 9 bases between the two germline ends. The CDR3 consists of 14 residues. The CDR3 region has the DNA TGTGCCACCAGGCCGGGACAGAACACCGGGGAGCTGTTTTTT. It specifies CATRPGQNTGELFF.

The chain recombines TRBV18 with TRBJ2-7, with 7 bases identical to TRBD1. V was clipped by 3 bases and J by 6 bases; unmatched bases: 5. CDR3 length: 13 amino acids. Germline CDR1 and CDR2: KGHSH and LQKENI. The CDR3 DNA reads as TGTGCCAGCTCACCGAGGGGGCAGGTCGAGCAGTACTTC. Translated, it gives CASSPRGQVEQYF.

This sequence joins TRBV4-1 and TRBJ1-2; 8 positions agree with TRBD1. Germline CDR1 MGHRA, CDR2 YSYEKL. J gave up 4 bases and V 3 bases, and 16 bases lay outside the gene matches. This CDR3 contains 18 residues. For the CDR3, the DNA is TGCGCCAGCAGCCAGCCCCAAGACCGGGACAGGATCTCCTATGGCTACACCTTC. Amino acid sequence: CASSQPQDRDRISYGYTF.

V gene TRBV3-1 (or the pseudogene TRBV3-2) combines with J gene TRBJ2-3; maybe TRBD2 (6 bases). V lost 4 bases and J lost 1, with 18 bases in between. Germline V gene lookup returns CDR1 LGHDT and CDR2 YNNKEL (reference sequence). The CDR3 spans 17 residues. The DNA of the CDR3 is TGTGCCAGCAGCCCCACCCTGACTAGTTCTGGCACAGATACGCAGTATTTT. It yields the protein CASSPTLTSSGTDTQYF.

The chain links TRBV7-3 to TRBJ2-1, with a tentative D call TRBD2 (6 bases). Germline CDR1 reads SGHTA; CDR2 reads FQGTGA. The CDR3 contains 15 residues. V was clipped by 5 bases and J by 6 bases, with 17 bases between them. CDR3 sequence (DNA): TGTGCCAGCAGCCCAAGGGACTCGCCGGGCAATGAGCAGTTCTTC. Translating gives CASSPRDSPGNEQFF.

The rearrangement joins TRBV5-3 to TRBJ2-5; a possible D gene is TRBD2 (5 bases). TRBV5-3 is identified as an open reading frame with a role that is uncertain. The CDR3 totals 15 residues. The V gene lost 4 bases and the J gene lost 1 base, with 14 bases spanning the gap. The CDR3 DNA reads TGTGCCAGAAGCCTCCGGAGGCCCTGCCAAGAGACCCAGTACTTC. Translation: CARSLRRPCQETQYF.

The CDR3 sequence: CASSSKNSRDFYTDTQYF. The DNA of the CDR3 is TGTGCCAGCAGTTCAAAAAACTCCCGCGACTTCTACACAGATACGCAGTATTTT. This sequence joins TRBV27 and TRBJ2-3; unclear D gene. V gave up 4 bases and J gave up 2 bases, with 22 bases separating them. Germline-derived CDR1 and CDR2 are MNHEY and SMNVEV (reference sequence). This CDR3 has 18 residues.

This clone has only a few counts. J is TRBJ1-1 and V is TRBV13; TRBD1 might be the D (6 bases). CDR1 is PRHDT, CDR2 FYEKMQ, per germline (reference sequence). The V end was cut by 0 bases, the J end by 7 bases, with 6 bases between. CDR3 size: 12 residues. The CDR3 DNA reads TGTGCCAGCAGCTTAGGCAGGGGTGAAGCTTTCTTT. Translating gives CASSLGRGEAFF.

The CDR3 region is CAISQNRGEGETQYF. CDR3 nucleotides: TGTGCCATCAGTCAAAACAGGGGTGAGGGAGAGACCCAGTACTTC. The gene calls are TRBV10-3 and TRBJ2-5; TRBD1 matches at 7 bases. V was pared by 5 bases and J by 4 bases, with 10 bases of the junction left unmatched. CDR1 and CDR2 from the germline V gene are ENHRY and SYGVKD. CDR3 length equals 15 residues.

The chain couples TRBV3-1 (or the pseudogene TRBV3-2) to TRBJ2-5; maybe TRBD2 (6 bases). V was trimmed by 1 base and J by 5 bases, leaving 8 bases between them. The CDR3 contains 13 residues. The V gene's germline CDR1 is LGHDT and CDR2 YNNKEL (reference sequence). As DNA, the CDR3 is TGTGCCAGCAGCCAAGCGGGGGTCGAGACCCAGTACTTC. Protein sequence: CASSQAGVETQYF.

The V and J genes are TRBV24-1 and TRBJ1-5, with a possible D match to TRBD1 (6 bases). This CDR3 contains 12 residues. CDR1 and CDR2 (germline): KGHDR, SFDVKD. Trimming stripped 6 bases from V and 4 bases from J, with 6 bases between. CDR3: CATSQGNQPQHF. The CDR3 DNA sequence: TGTGCCACCAGTCAGGGGAATCAGCCCCAGCATTTT.

The chain links TRBV24-1 to TRBJ2-5; 8 bases are shared with TRBD1. Germline V gene lookup returns CDR1 KGHDR and CDR2 SFDVKD. V shed 4 bases, J shed 4 bases, and the junction held 7 bases outside the gene matches. This CDR3 comprises 15 residues. CDR3 nucleotides: TGTGCCACCAGTGACTTGACAGGGGATGGAGAGACCCAGTACTTC. Encoded protein: CATSDLTGDGETQYF.

This chain joins TRBV9 and TRBJ1-2; 7 nucleotides match TRBD1. The CDR3 spans 16 residues. V gave up 4 bases and J gave up 4 bases; unmatched junction bases: 13. Germline V gene lookup returns CDR1 SGDLS and CDR2 YYNGEE. The CDR3 region is CASSQKGGDSVYGYTF. DNA of the CDR3: TGTGCCAGCAGCCAAAAAGGTGGGGACAGCGTCTATGGCTACACCTTC.

The chain uses TRBV9 and TRBJ2-1, with D possibly matching TRBD1 (5 bases). The CDR3 has 16 amino acids. The V gene lost 4 bases and the J gene lost 0 bases, with 14 bases spanning the gap. Per the germline V gene, CDR1 is SGDLS and CDR2 is YYNGEE. CDR3 bases: TGTGCCAGCAGCTTTCAAGGGGTGGGCTCCTACAATGAGCAGTTCTTC. It is translated as CASSFQGVGSYNEQFF.

This CDR3 is CATSRGLAGGPYEQYF. In DNA form, the CDR3 reads TGTGCCACCAGCAGAGGACTAGCGGGGGGACCCTACGAGCAGTACTTC. The chain joins TRBV15 to TRBJ2-7, with 13 bases matching TRBD2. Per germline, CDR1 LNHNV and CDR2 YYDKDF (reference sequence). V trimming: 1 base; J trimming: 2 bases; junction bases outside the gene matches: 2. The CDR3 sequence is 16 residues long. The variable domain in full, with the rest retrieved from reference TRBV15 and TRBJ2-7, is DAMVIQNPRYQVTQFGKPVTLSCSQTLNHNVMYWYQQKSSQAPKLLFHYYDKDFNNEADTPDNFQSRRPNTSFCFLDIRSPGLGDTAMYLCATSRGLAGGPYEQYFGPGTRLTVT.

This clone was observed a handful of times. The chain is built from TRBV4-1 and TRBJ2-1; D may be TRBD2 (5 bases). CDR3 length equals 12 residues. Germline V gene data show CDR1 as MGHRA and CDR2 as YSYEKL. V was cut by 3 bases and J by 5 bases, with 5 bases left in between. CDR3 sequence reads: CASSQTNNEQFF. CDR3 bases: TGCGCCAGCAGCCAGACTAACAATGAGCAGTTCTTC.